These 7 T cell receptor beta chains were all obtained from the same sample, sequenced in a study of blood T cell repertoires in COVID-19. Here immunoSEQ multiplex PCR was the method, and the copy in TCRdb shows in-frame clones only, minus some. The sample records under 250,000 clones, roughly 85% being singletons. Sample: peripheral blood. The receptors come from a man aged 45-60 years with COVID-19, enrolled during active disease.

A single count supports this clone. The chain recombines TRBV28 with TRBJ2-1, with a possible D match to TRBD1 (6 bases). The length of the CDR3 is 13 residues. Per germline, CDR1 MDHEN and CDR2 SYDVKM. V lost 8 bases, J lost 4 bases, and 12 bases lay in between. The chain's CDR3 is CASWGTPYNEQFF. Written as DNA, the CDR3 is TGTGCCAGCTGGGGGACACCATACAATGAGCAGTTCTTC.

The chain links TRBV3-1 (or the pseudogene TRBV3-2) to TRBJ2-1, with D unclear. CDR1 and CDR2 (germline): LGHDT, YNNKEL (reference sequence). V was pared by 5 bases and J by 6 bases, with 11 bases between. This CDR3 is built from 13 residues. The CDR3 region is CASSSQKCNEQFF. The CDR3 DNA reads as TGTGCCAGCAGCAGCCAAAAATGCAATGAGCAGTTCTTC.

The chain links TRBV7-2 to TRBJ2-6; 7 bases line up with TRBD1. The CDR3 sequence is 19 residues long. Trimming removed 6 bases from V and 0 bases from J; junction bases left unmatched: 14. Germline V gives CDR1 SGHTA, CDR2 FQGNSA. CDR3: CASRRYRGRMDSGANVLTF. The CDR3 coding sequence is TGTGCCAGCAGACGATACAGGGGCAGGATGGACTCTGGGGCCAACGTCCTGACTTTC.

This chain connects TRBV6-5 to TRBJ1-1, with a tentative D call TRBD1 (5 bases). This CDR3 spans 14 amino acids. Germline V gives CDR1 MNHEY, CDR2 SVGAGI. The CDR3 DNA is TGTTCCACCCACCGGGACTTAAGGAACACTGAAGCTTTCTTT. Encoded protein: CSTHRDLRNTEAFF.

The gene calls are TRBV30 and TRBJ2-3; D not certain. The V end lost 5 bases, the J end lost 10 bases, and 10 bases lay between the germline ends. The germline CDR1 and CDR2 sequences are GTSNPN and SVGIG (reference sequence). This CDR3 contains 10 residues. The CDR3, as DNA: TGTGCCTGGCACCCTAATCCGCAGTATTTT. Its protein is CAWHPNPQYF.

V is TRBV10-3 and J is TRBJ1-1; 7 bases are a match to TRBD1. The CDR3 is 12 residues long. Germline lookup yields CDR1 ENHRY and CDR2 SYGVKD. After removal of 5 bases from V and 7 bases from J, the junction contained 4 bases not matched to a gene. CDR3 protein: CAISYDRDEAFF. CDR3 coding DNA: TGTGCCATCAGTTATGACAGGGATGAAGCTTTCTTT.

This clone was detected once. The chain links TRBV5-4 to TRBJ2-5, with a tentative D call TRBD1 (6 bases). Per germline, CDR1 SGHNT and CDR2 YYREEE (reference sequence). The CDR3 has 13 amino acids. Trimming shortened V by 4 bases and J by 7 bases, and 14 bases separated the two germline ends. The CDR3: CASSLDSMSTQYF. The CDR3 DNA sequence: TGTGCCAGCAGCCTGGACAGCATGTCGACCCAGTACTTC. Supplemented by reference TRBV5-4 and TRBJ2-5, the full variable domain reads ETGVTQSPTHLIKTRGQQVTLRCSSQSGHNTVSWYQQALGQGPQFIFQYYREEENGRGNFPPRFSGLQFPNYSSELNVNALELDDSALYLCASSLDSMSTQYFGPGTRLLVL.